This T cell receptor (beta chain) emerged from a study of naive and memory T cell subsets. Study results and caveats: Far more TCRs reportedly came from tuberculin skin test site biopsies.

Ligated cDNA underwent four rounds of PCR with nested alpha and beta constant region primers and SP2. One entry per CDR3 protein results from TCRdb running MiXCR on the UMI-ligation and nested PCR reads. The repertoire includes tens of thousands of distinct CDR3 sequences, roughly 6% of them detected once, and approximately 5.7% sits in the top ten. Stated treatment: skin biopsy from PPD injection site in Mantoux-positive individual. An oligonucleotide containing a UMI was ligated to the 3' end of TCR cDNA. Tuberculin skin test biopsies were taken where PPD was injected in Mantoux-positive people. Unsorted total RNA, roughly 1 to 1000 ng, was DNase treated before reverse transcription. About this clonotype: Its antigen is unidentified.

The V gene lost 3 bases and the J gene lost 3 bases, with 15 bases spanning the gap. From germline, CDR1 is SGHAT and CDR2 FQNNGV. The CDR3 totals 15 residues. The TCR sequence derives from an adult in good health. Here the sequenced sample was skin, taken from a tuberculin skin test site. The V gene is TRBV11-2, the J gene TRBJ2-7; no definite D call. The CDR3 sequence: CASSFPAVWNYEQYF. The CDR3 nucleotides are TGTGCCAGCAGCTTCCCGGCAGTATGGAACTACGAGCAGTACTTC.